The rows below give T cell receptor beta chains drawn from one sample of a study of cytomegalovirus exposure and HLA in healthy donors. Method: immunoSEQ multiplex PCR; TCRdb's copy keeps in-frame clones and lacks some. This sample has approximately 170,000 clones, with around 85% found just once. Sequencing was carried out using PBMCs. The receptors stem from a young man in good health and CMV-seropositive. Both conserved end residues are part of each CDR3. The D gene is left open where the match is weak. Size values are once, few and many counts, or a class for expanded clones, and some rows have none.

j_call	clone_size	d_call	v_call	cdr3_nt	cdr3_aa
TRBJ2-7	.	TRBD2	TRBV7-9	TGTGCCAGCAGCCCCCAGCGGGGCTACGAGCAGTACTTC	CASSPQRGYEQYF
TRBJ2-5	.	TRBD2	TRBV7-6	TGTGCCAGCAGCATTAGCGGGGGGGTCCTGGAGACCCAGTACTTC	CASSISGGVLETQYF
TRBJ2-6	once	.	TRBV5-1	TGCGCCAGCAGCTTCGTCAGCTCTGGGGCCAACGTCCTGACTTTC	CASSFVSSGANVLTF
TRBJ1-2	few	TRBD1	TRBV30	TGTGCCTGGACATACACAGGGGCCCTATATGGCTACACCTTC	CAWTYTGALYGYTF
TRBJ1-1	few	.	TRBV5-1	TGCGCCAGCAGCCTCCAAGGGCAGGGCGACACTGAAGCTTTCTTT	CASSLQGQGDTEAFF
TRBJ2-7	.	TRBD2	TRBV13	TGTGCCGGGCGTCGGCTAGCGGGGGGGTACGAGCAGTACTTC	CAGRRLAGGYEQYF
TRBJ2-5	.	.	TRBV5-1	TGCGCCAGCAGCACCACAGGGAAAGAGACCCAGTACTTC	CASSTTGKETQYF
TRBJ1-2	.	TRBD1	TRBV5-1	TGCGCCAGCAGCTTGGACGGGGACAGGGATAAACGAGACACCTTC	CASSLDGDRDKRDTF
TRBJ2-5	.	.	TRBV9	TGTGCCAGCAGCGTAGCGGGGGTAGAAGAGACCCAGTACTTC	CASSVAGVEETQYF
TRBJ1-4	.	.	TRBV5-1	TGCGCCAGCAGCTTTAGTACAGAAACTAATGAAAAACTGTTTTTT	CASSFSTETNEKLFF
TRBJ1-5	.	.	TRBV4-3	TGCGCCAGCAGCCAAGACGGGGTACGGGATCAGCCCCAGCATTTT	CASSQDGVRDQPQHF
TRBJ2-5	.	TRBD2	TRBV7-3	TGTGCCAGCAGCTTAACTGGGGCTAGCGGGGTGGGGGAGACCCAGTACTTC	CASSLTGASGVGETQYF
TRBJ2-1	few	.	TRBV7-2	TGTGCCAGCAGCTTAGTTCAGGCTTTTGAGCAGTTCTTC	CASSLVQAFEQFF
TRBJ2-7	.	TRBD2	TRBV7-2	TGTGCCAGCAGCTTTAGCGGGGTCTTCTCCTACGAGCAGTACTTC	CASSFSGVFSYEQYF
TRBJ1-5	once	TRBD1	TRBV5-4	TGTGCCAGCAGCCGGCGGACAGGGGATGGCAATCAGCCCCAGCATTTT	CASSRRTGDGNQPQHF
TRBJ1-2	.	.	TRBV6-5	TGTGCCGCCAGCACTCGGACAGCCAACTATGGCTACACCTTC	CAASTRTANYGYTF
TRBJ1-4	.	.	TRBV21-1	TGTGCCAGCAGCTCCCCCAGCGAGGGCGAAAAACTGTTTTTT	CASSSPSEGEKLFF
TRBJ1-4	.	.	TRBV7-9	TGTGCCAGCAGCCTCAAGGACATGAATGAAAAACTGTTTTTT	CASSLKDMNEKLFF
TRBJ1-1	.	.	TRBV6-1	TGTGCCAGCAGTGAAGAGGTAGCGGGCGGATACACTGAAGCTTTCTTT	CASSEEVAGGYTEAFF
TRBJ2-7	once	.	TRBV19	TGTGCCAGTAGTCCAGGACTCAGCTACGAGCAGTACTTC	CASSPGLSYEQYF
TRBJ1-1	.	.	TRBV7-6	TGTGCCAGCAGCTTAGGAGTTGGGAACACTGAAGCTTTCTTT	CASSLGVGNTEAFF
TRBJ2-5	.	TRBD2	TRBV4-2	TGTGCCAGCAGCCCCCTAGCGGGGGAACAAGAGACCCAGTACTTC	CASSPLAGEQETQYF
TRBJ1-6	.	.	TRBV5-6	TGTGCCAGCAGCTTGGCGGGGGTTGGTGGGTCACCCCTCCACTTT	CASSLAGVGGSPLHF
TRBJ2-2	.	TRBD1	TRBV4-1	TGCGCCAGCAGCCAAGACGACAGGGCGCCGGGGACCGGGGAGCTGTTTTTT	CASSQDDRAPGTGELFF
TRBJ1-1	.	TRBD1	TRBV10-3	TGTGCCATCAGCTCGACAGGGGTGACTGAAGCTTTCTTT	CAISSTGVTEAFF
TRBJ1-2	.	.	TRBV5-1	TGCGCCAGCAGCTTGTCTGGGCAGGACTATGGCTACACCTTC	CASSLSGQDYGYTF